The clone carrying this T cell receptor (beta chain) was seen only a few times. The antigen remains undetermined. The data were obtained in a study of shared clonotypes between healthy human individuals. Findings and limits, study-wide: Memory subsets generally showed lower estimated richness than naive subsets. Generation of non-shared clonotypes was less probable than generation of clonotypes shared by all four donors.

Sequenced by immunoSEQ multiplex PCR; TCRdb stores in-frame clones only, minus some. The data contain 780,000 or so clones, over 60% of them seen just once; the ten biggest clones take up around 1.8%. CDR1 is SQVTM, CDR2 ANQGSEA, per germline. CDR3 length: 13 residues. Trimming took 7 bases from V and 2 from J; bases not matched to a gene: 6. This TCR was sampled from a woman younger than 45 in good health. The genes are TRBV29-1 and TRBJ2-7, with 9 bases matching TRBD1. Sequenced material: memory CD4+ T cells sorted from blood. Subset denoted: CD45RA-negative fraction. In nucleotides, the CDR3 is TGCAGCGGTGGGACAGGGAGGGCCTACGAGCAGTACTTC. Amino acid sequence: CSGGTGRAYEQYF.